This TCR beta chain was recorded in a study of beta chain features in type 1 diabetes. Expressed TCRB transcripts were sequenced, since all the RNA that had been isolated was reverse transcribed. Clones were sequenced by immunoSEQ multiplex PCR, and TCRdb holds only the in-frame ones, with some missing. The sample lists hundreds of thousands of clones; around 13% were seen once. V was cut by 3 bases and J by 4 bases, with 18 bases left in between. The germline V gene encodes CDR1 SGHTA and CDR2 FQGNSA. This CDR3 has 16 residues. Sequenced sample: central memory CD4+ T cells from blood. The chain couples TRBV7-2 to TRBJ2-5; D might be TRBD1 (6 bases). This clonotype was obtained from a man aged 25-45 years in good health. CDR3 in amino acids: CASSFGGATGGETQYF. DNA for the CDR3: TGTGCCAGCAGCTTCGGAGGAGCGACAGGTGGAGAGACCCAGTACTTC.